This T cell receptor (beta chain) was identified in a study of shared clonotypes between healthy human individuals. Overall study context: The donors, two women and a few men, were aged 18 to 49.

Genomic DNA (from each subset) was split evenly across several immunoSEQ plates. Profiled with immunoSEQ multiplex PCR; TCRdb holds only in-frame clones, not every one. The sample records millions of clones, roughly 95% being singletons. This CDR3 contains 14 residues. Deletions cut 3 bases from V and 6 bases from J, with 15 bases between. Germline assignment: CDR1 LGHNA and CDR2 YSLEER. The naive CD8 fraction comprised CD45RO-negative cells positively selected for CCR7 and excluded terminally differentiated effector memory CD45RA+ cells. All participating donors were Caucasian adults from Nashville, Tennessee.

The receptor was isolated from a man in his late teens or twenties in good health. Sequenced: naive CD8+ T cells sorted from blood. This chain uses TRBV4-3 with TRBJ2-7; either TRBD1 or TRBD2 may supply D (5 bases each). CDR3 sequence (DNA): TGCGCCAGCAGCCAGGGGTGGGGGACCCGCGAGCAGTACTTC. This codes for CASSQGWGTREQYF.